One and the same sample provided the 27 T cell receptor beta chains below, sequenced in a study of blood T cell repertoires in COVID-19. Profiling relied on immunoSEQ multiplex PCR, and the TCRdb table lists in-frame clones only, not all of them. The table lists some 270,000 clones, more than 75% of them singletons. Sequenced input: PBMCs or T cells enriched from blood (not recorded which). The receptors come from a woman in her forties or fifties who had been exposed to COVID-19.

V and J are TRBV18 and TRBJ1-6; D may be TRBD1 (5 bases). Germline values: CDR1 KGHSH, CDR2 LQKENI. This CDR3 has 16 residues. The ends were cut back, 4 bases at V and 15 bases at J, with 25 bases in the middle. The CDR3 sequence: CASSRDSQGSGLGLHF. CDR3 in DNA: TGTGCCAGCTCACGCGACTCTCAGGGTTCGGGCTTGGGCCTCCACTTT.

The genes are TRBV15 and TRBJ1-4, with TRBD1 as a possible D gene (6 bases). The CDR3 is 15 residues long. Germline V CDR1 and CDR2: LNHNV, YYDKDF (reference sequence). V was cut by 6 bases and J by 6 bases, with 17 bases left in between. Written as DNA, the CDR3 is TGTGCCACCAGGGGTCAGGGGTATAAGGATGAAAAACTGTTTTTT. It translates to CATRGQGYKDEKLFF. Full variable domain (missing parts from reference TRBV15 and TRBJ1-4): DAMVIQNPRYQVTQFGKPVTLSCSQTLNHNVMYWYQQKSSQAPKLLFHYYDKDFNNEADTPDNFQSRRPNTSFCFLDIRSPGLGDTAMYLCATRGQGYKDEKLFFGSGTQLSVL.

CDR3 residues: CASSLRGPSYNSPLHF. CDR3 sequence (DNA): TGTGCCAGCAGCTTGAGGGGGCCATCCTATAATTCACCCCTCCACTTT. The J gene is TRBJ1-6, the V gene TRBV5-6, with 7 bases identical to TRBD1. The CDR3 runs 16 residues. Germline CDR1 is SGHDT and CDR2 is YYEEEE. The trim removed 1 base at V and 1 base at J, leaving 2 bases unmatched.

This clone was detected only once. The V and J genes are TRBV11-2 and TRBJ1-1; no reliable D call. The CDR3 spans 13 residues. Germline loops: CDR1 SGHAT, CDR2 FQNNGV. Deletions cut 3 bases from V and 8 bases from J, with 13 bases between. The CDR3 here is CASSFRSKREAFF. The CDR3 DNA sequence: TGTGCCAGCAGCTTCCGGTCAAAGCGCGAAGCTTTCTTT.

The count of this clone is one. This chain uses TRBV30 with TRBJ2-5, with 9 bases identical to TRBD1. Germline loops: CDR1 GTSNPN, CDR2 SVGIG (reference sequence). The CDR3 consists of 12 residues. J lost 7 bases, V lost 1 base, and 1 base had no gene match. The CDR3 here is CAWSGQGGTQYF. The CDR3 DNA reads TGTGCCTGGAGTGGACAGGGGGGGACCCAGTACTTC.

This rearrangement joins TRBV7-3 to TRBJ2-1, with D perhaps matching TRBD2 (5 bases). Trimming took 1 base from V and 5 from J, leaving 9 bases between them. The CDR3 contains 14 residues. The germline V gene encodes CDR1 SGHTA and CDR2 FQGTGA. CDR3 loop: CASSLNHGNNEQFF. CDR3 DNA: TGTGCCAGCAGCTTAAATCACGGGAACAATGAGCAGTTCTTC.

In its sample, this clone was seen once. The CDR3 sequence is CASSLRASGVRTYNEQFF. Written as DNA, the CDR3 is TGTGCCAGCAGCTTACGGGCTAGCGGGGTTCGTACCTACAATGAGCAGTTCTTC. The chain uses TRBV7-2 and TRBJ2-1, with 9 bases lining up with TRBD2. This CDR3 is 18 amino acids long. The germline gives CDR1 SGHTA, CDR2 FQGNSA. V lost 2 bases to trimming and J lost 2 bases; unmatched junction nucleotides: 10.

The gene calls are TRBV11-3 and TRBJ2-7; 8 bases are a match to TRBD2. The CDR3 consists of 18 residues. The germline V gene encodes CDR1 SGHNT and CDR2 YENEEA. Trimming removed 6 bases from V and 0 bases from J; junction bases left unmatched: 16. The CDR3 nucleotides read TGTGCCAGCAGTTTCGAGAAATCCACTAGCGGTAACTCCTACGAGCAGTACTTC. Its translation: CASSFEKSTSGNSYEQYF.

The J gene is TRBJ2-7, the V gene TRBV4-2; D remains unclear. V lost 1 base and J lost 3, with 10 bases in between. This CDR3 spans 14 amino acids. Germline V gene sequence: CDR1 LGHNA, CDR2 YNFKEQ. The CDR3 DNA follows: TGTGCCAGCAGCCAAGCACCTACCGACTACGAGCAGTACTTC. Translated, it gives CASSQAPTDYEQYF.

The chain has TRBV7-2 and TRBJ1-1; TRBD1 might be the D (6 bases). The germline V gene has CDR1 SGHTA and CDR2 FQGNSA. The CDR3 loop spans 15 amino acids. V was clipped by 0 bases and J by 2 bases, with 10 bases between them. Here the CDR3 reads CASSLALGGNTEAFF. CDR3 bases: TGTGCCAGCAGCTTAGCGCTAGGGGGAAACACTGAAGCTTTCTTT. Full variable domain (rest looked up from reference TRBV7-2 and TRBJ1-1): GAGVSQSPSNKVTEKGKDVELRCDPISGHTALYWYRQSLGQGLEFLIYFQGNSAPDKSGLPSDRFSAERTGGSVSTLTIQRTQQEDSAVYLCASSLALGGNTEAFFGQGTRLTVV.

This chain links TRBV5-4 with TRBJ1-1; D gene uncertain. Trimming took 8 bases from V and 1 from J, leaving 18 bases between them. Germline values: CDR1 SGHNT, CDR2 YYREEE (reference sequence). The CDR3 sequence is 15 residues long. Here the CDR3 DNA reads TGTGCCAGTTCCACTGAACCGACACAGAACACTGAAGCTTTCTTT. The encoded protein is CASSTEPTQNTEAFF.

V gene TRBV24-1 combines with J gene TRBJ2-3, with TRBD1 matching 11 bases. The CDR3 length is 17 residues. Looked up from germline, CDR1 is KGHDR and CDR2 is SFDVKD. V dropped 3 bases and J dropped 2; count of bases not matched to a gene: 6. The CDR3 nucleotides are TGTGCCACCAGTGATCGCGGGACAGGGGGGCACACAGATACGCAGTATTTT. Encoded protein: CATSDRGTGGHTDTQYF.

V and J are TRBV27 and TRBJ2-2; the D is unclear. The CDR3 runs to 15 residues. V was trimmed by 5 bases and J by 6 bases, leaving 16 bases between them. Per germline, CDR1 MNHEY and CDR2 SMNVEV (reference sequence). CDR3 in DNA: TGTGCCAGCAGTCCCCTCCCCCAGAGGTCCGGGGAGCTGTTTTTT. Its protein is CASSPLPQRSGELFF.

V gene TRBV4-1 combines with J gene TRBJ1-1; the D gene is possibly TRBD1 (6 bases). Germline V gene lookup returns CDR1 MGHRA and CDR2 YSYEKL. V was clipped by 3 bases and J by 7 bases, with 21 bases between them. This CDR3 comprises 16 residues. CDR3 sequence reads: CASSHRRTEDFSEAFF. The DNA of the CDR3 is TGCGCCAGCAGCCACCGACGGACAGAGGATTTTAGTGAAGCTTTCTTT.

A few counts support this clone. This CDR3 is CASSQVDRAVGYTF. CDR3 nucleotides: TGCGCCAGCAGCCAAGTTGACAGGGCCGTTGGCTACACCTTC. The chain is built from TRBV4-1 and TRBJ1-2; 7 bases line up with TRBD1. V lost 1 base, J lost 7 bases, and 6 bases stayed unmatched. The germline V gene has CDR1 MGHRA and CDR2 YSYEKL. The CDR3 spans 14 residues.

This clone was found a few times. This rearrangement joins TRBV2 to TRBJ2-4; 10 bases agree with TRBD2. The germline V gene encodes CDR1 SNHLY and CDR2 FYNNEI. V shed 6 bases and J 8 bases; nucleotides not matched to a gene: 4. CDR3 size: 13 residues. The CDR3 loop is CASSLAGGYIQYF. CDR3 coding DNA: TGTGCCAGCAGCTTAGCGGGAGGATACATTCAGTACTTC.

The V call is TRBV11-2, the J call TRBJ2-5, with D tentatively TRBD1 (6 bases). This CDR3 contains 15 residues. CDR1 is SGHAT and CDR2 is FQNNGV in the germline V gene. The V end lost 6 bases, the J end lost 2 bases, and 16 bases lay between the germline ends. The CDR3 bases are TGTGCCAGCAGAACTCGACTCGGACAGCAAGAGACCCAGTACTTC. Translation: CASRTRLGQQETQYF.

For this clone: The sample holds other DNA sequences that translate to the same CDR3. DNA of the CDR3: TGTGCCAGCTCACCACAAGGGGGCTCTGATACGCAGTATTTT. Its protein product is CASSPQGGSDTQYF. The chain joins TRBV18 to TRBJ2-3; 7 bases agree with TRBD1. This CDR3 is 14 amino acids long. Germline CDR1 reads KGHSH; CDR2 reads LQKENI. The trim removed 1 base at V and 6 bases at J, leaving 4 bases unmatched.

The J gene is TRBJ2-5, the V gene TRBV2, with a weak D call TRBD2 (5 bases). The CDR3 loop spans 13 amino acids. V was trimmed by 9 bases and J by 9 bases, leaving 20 bases between them. Germline V lookup: CDR1 SNHLY, CDR2 FYNNEI. In DNA, the CDR3 is TGTGCCAGTCTACGGGCCCCGTCCGGGGCCCAGTACTTC. Its protein is CASLRAPSGAQYF.

The V and J genes are TRBV10-3 and TRBJ1-2, with TRBD1 identical over 8 bases. Losses at the gene ends were 11 bases for V and 6 bases for J; bases not matched to a gene: 11. CDR3 length: 13 amino acids. Germline V CDR1 and CDR2: ENHRY, SYGVKD. The chain's CDR3 is CAAAQTGVNGYTF. The DNA for the CDR3 is TGTGCCGCTGCTCAGACAGGGGTGAATGGCTACACCTTC.

This clone is a singleton in its sample. This sequence joins TRBV10-1 and TRBJ2-1; TRBD1 agrees at 7 bases. Losses at the gene ends were 4 bases for V and 9 bases for J; bases not matched to a gene: 6. Germline CDR1 and CDR2: WNHNN and SYGVQD (reference sequence). This CDR3 comprises 13 residues. The CDR3 nucleotides are TGCGCCAGCAGTGGACAGGGATCCGGTGAGCAGTTCTTC. Protein product: CASSGQGSGEQFF.

This clone was picked up one time. The rearrangement links TRBV7-9 to TRBJ2-4, with D possibly matching TRBD1 (6 bases). V lost 4 bases, J lost 5 bases, and 18 bases lay in between. CDR1 is SEHNR and CDR2 is FQNEAQ in the germline V gene (reference sequence). The CDR3 contains 16 residues. For the CDR3, the DNA is TGTGCCAGCAGCTCCCCTCTCCCAGGGGCCCAAAACATTCAGTACTTC. It specifies CASSSPLPGAQNIQYF.

The chain is built from TRBV20-1 and TRBJ1-6; D perhaps matches TRBD1 (5 bases). Trimming cost V 3 bases and J 9 bases, with 15 bases left between them. CDR1 and CDR2 (germline): DFQATT, SNEGSKA (reference sequence). CDR3 length: 14 amino acids. In DNA form, the CDR3 reads TGCAGTGCTAGTATAGGAGGGGTCGGTTCACCCCTCCACTTT. Its protein product is CSASIGGVGSPLHF.

V gene TRBV11-2 combines with J gene TRBJ2-1; D unresolved. This CDR3 region has 13 residues. Deletions cut 2 bases from V and 5 bases from J, with 7 bases between. Germline CDR1 and CDR2: SGHAT and FQNNGV. The CDR3 is CASSLWPNNEQFF. The DNA of the CDR3 is TGTGCCAGCAGCTTATGGCCAAACAATGAGCAGTTCTTC.

The chain combines TRBV10-3 with TRBJ2-2, with D possibly matching TRBD1 (6 bases). Germline V gene sequence: CDR1 ENHRY, CDR2 SYGVKD. The length of the CDR3 is 12 residues. V was cut by 11 bases and J by 6 bases, with 13 bases left in between. The CDR3 nucleotides read TGTGCCGCCCGGACAGATCCCGGGGAGCTGTTTTTT. This translates into CAARTDPGELFF.

This clone was seen only a few times. The chain joins TRBV19 to TRBJ1-6; TRBD1 matches at 8 bases. The length of the CDR3 is 15 residues. V shed 6 bases and J 6 bases; nucleotides not matched to a gene: 7. Looked up from germline, CDR1 is LNHDA and CDR2 is SQIVND (reference sequence). The CDR3, as DNA: TGTGCCAGTAGCAATGGACAGGGCGCTAATTCACCCCTCCACTTT. This sequence encodes CASSNGQGANSPLHF. The full variable domain, completed using reference TRBV19 and TRBJ1-6, is DGGITQSPKYLFRKEGQNVTLSCEQNLNHDAMYWYRQDPGQGLRLIYYSQIVNDFQKGDIAEGYSVSREKKESFPLTVTSAQKNPTAFYLCASSNGQGANSPLHFGNGTRLTVT.

In this sample, this clone turned up once. The J gene is TRBJ2-3, the V gene TRBV30; 10 bases agree with TRBD2. The CDR3 runs to 15 residues. The V segment lost 2 bases and the J segment 4 bases; nucleotides outside the gene matches: 6. Germline-derived CDR1 and CDR2 are GTSNPN and SVGIG (reference sequence). CDR3 sequence reads: CAWSKLAGFADTQYF. The DNA of the CDR3 is TGTGCCTGGAGTAAACTAGCGGGGTTCGCAGATACGCAGTATTTT.